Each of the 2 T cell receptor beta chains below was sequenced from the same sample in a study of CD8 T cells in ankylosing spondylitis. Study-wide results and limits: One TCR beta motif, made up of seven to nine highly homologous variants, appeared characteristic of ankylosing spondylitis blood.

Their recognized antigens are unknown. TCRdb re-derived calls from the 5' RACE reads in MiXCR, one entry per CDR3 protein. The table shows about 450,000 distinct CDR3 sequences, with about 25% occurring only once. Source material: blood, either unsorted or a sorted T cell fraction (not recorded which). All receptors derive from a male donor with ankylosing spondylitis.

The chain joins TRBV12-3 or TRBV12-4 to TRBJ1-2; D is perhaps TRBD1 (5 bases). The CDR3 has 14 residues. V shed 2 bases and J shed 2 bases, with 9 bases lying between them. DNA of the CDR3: TGTGCCAGCAGTTTATTCGGGGCAAACTATGGCTACACCTTC. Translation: CASSLFGANYGYTF.

CDR3 residues: CATRSRGDREETQYF. The CDR3 coding sequence is TGCGCCACCAGAAGCAGAGGGGACAGGGAAGAGACCCAGTACTTC. The V call is TRBV5-1, the J call TRBJ2-5, with TRBD1 identical over 9 bases. The CDR3 runs to 15 residues. J gave up 3 bases and V 9 bases, and 12 bases lay outside the gene matches. CDR1 is SGHRS and CDR2 is YFSETQ in the germline V gene.